This TCR beta chain was captured in a study of low-dose radiotherapy and immunotherapy resistance in tumors. CDR3 length: 11 amino acids. The germline V and J ends were trimmed by 3 bases and 7 bases, with 7 bases remaining between them. Time point: before trial treatment. This clonotype came up many times. Primers used for first-strand cDNA, a TRAV- and TRBV-specific set, covered both alpha and beta chains. It was with a constant-region primer and a V-primer adapter that TCRs were amplified over approximately 20 PCR cycles. MiXCR, run by TCRdb on the reads, gives a single entry per CDR3 protein. Found here are roughly 76,000 distinct CDR3 sequences, under 20% of them singletons; the top ten hold 5.9%.

The rearrangement uses TRBV12-3 or TRBV12-4 and TRBJ2-7; maybe TRBD2 (6 bases). This specimen was PBMCs, taken before treatment. The clonotype was recovered from a male donor with prostate cancer. CDR3 DNA: TGTGCCAGCAGTTTGGGGGGAGAGCAGTACTTC. This gives the protein CASSLGGEQYF.